The rows below give T cell receptor beta chains drawn from one sample of a study of CD8 T cells in Susac syndrome. TCRdb processed the immunoSEQ multiplex PCR reads anew with MiXCR; each CDR3 protein has one entry. This table has approximately 79,000 distinct CDR3 sequences, approximately 95% appearing once. Sequenced input: CD8+ T cells from PBMCs. The receptors here all came from a human donor with Susac syndrome. CDR3s include the opening cysteine and the closing phenylalanine or tryptophan. A D gene is named only where the DNA matches it firmly. Where a row states a size, it is once, few, many or the class of an expanded clone; other rows omit it.

CDR3 protein,CDR3 DNA,clone size,J gene,D gene,V gene
CSAIKTSALGEQYF,TGCAGTGCCATCAAGACTAGCGCCCTCGGCGAGCAGTACTTC,.,TRBJ2-7,TRBD2,TRBV20-1
CASSFQRTVKNEQFF,TGTGCCAGCAGTTTTCAGAGGACAGTTAAAAATGAGCAGTTCTTC,.,TRBJ2-1,.,TRBV28
CASSSEPGTQETQYF,TGTGCCAGCAGCTCGGAACCGGGGACACAAGAGACCCAGTACTTC,few,TRBJ2-5,.,TRBV7-9
CASSPSKQSKETQYF,TGTGCCAGCTCACCTTCCAAACAGAGTAAAGAGACCCAGTACTTC,.,TRBJ2-5,.,TRBV18
CASSQHDVQFF,TGCGCCAGCAGCCAACATGATGTCCAGTTCTTC,.,TRBJ2-1,.,TRBV4-1
CSASTGGGAYEQYF,TGCAGTGCTAGCACGGGAGGAGGGGCCTACGAGCAGTACTTC,.,TRBJ2-7,TRBD2,TRBV20-1
CSASPPSGSLNTEAFF,TGCAGTGCTAGTCCCCCAAGCGGCAGTTTGAACACTGAAGCTTTCTTT,.,TRBJ1-1,.,TRBV20-1
CASSGVGQGSDEQYF,TGTGCCAGCAGTGGGGTTGGACAGGGAAGCGACGAGCAGTACTTC,.,TRBJ2-7,TRBD1,TRBV2
CASSQGHNEQFF,TGCGCCAGCAGCCAAGGGCACAATGAGCAGTTCTTC,.,TRBJ2-1,.,TRBV4-1
CASSVGMASGRYQETQYF,TGTGCCAGCAGCGTAGGTATGGCGAGCGGGAGATACCAAGAGACCCAGTACTTC,.,TRBJ2-5,TRBD2,TRBV9
CSARVLYTSGAGRISPLHF,TGCAGTGCTAGAGTGTTGTACACCTCCGGGGCGGGAAGAATTTCACCCCTCCACTTT,.,TRBJ1-6,.,TRBV20-1
CASRMGGWSTDTQYF,TGTGCCAGCAGAATGGGGGGGTGGAGTACAGATACGCAGTATTTT,.,TRBJ2-3,TRBD2,TRBV27
CAISEERLAGGHDSYEQYF,TGTGCCATCAGTGAGGAGAGACTAGCGGGAGGCCATGACTCCTACGAGCAGTACTTC,.,TRBJ2-7,TRBD2,TRBV10-3
CSAPRGGLSDVTQYF,TGCAGTGCTCCGAGGGGAGGTCTTTCGGACGTAACGCAGTATTTT,.,TRBJ2-3,.,TRBV20-1
CASSPRGRLTDTQYF,TGTGCCAGCAGCCCCAGGGGGCGCTTGACAGATACGCAGTATTTT,.,TRBJ2-3,TRBD1,TRBV14
CASSPGTSGDTIREQYF,TGTGCCAGCAGCCCCGGGACTAGCGGAGACACCATACGGGAGCAGTACTTC,.,TRBJ2-7,TRBD2,TRBV4-2
CASSPEPGQNYEQYF,TGTGCCAGCAGTCCGGAACCGGGACAAAACTACGAGCAGTACTTC,.,TRBJ2-7,.,TRBV28
CASRAGATYNEQFF,TGTGCCAGCAGGGCGGGAGCGACCTACAATGAGCAGTTCTTC,once,TRBJ2-1,TRBD2,TRBV5-6
CASSLARSMNTEAFF,TGCGCCAGCAGCTTAGCCAGGAGCATGAACACTGAAGCTTTCTTT,.,TRBJ1-1,.,TRBV5-1
CASSAQGDRVSF,TGTGCCAGCAGTGCCCAGGGGGACAGGGTTTCTTTC,once,TRBJ2-1,TRBD1,TRBV25-1
CASSLNLAGGDTQYF,TGTGCCAGCAGCTTAAATCTTGCGGGAGGGGATACGCAGTATTTT,once,TRBJ2-3,TRBD2,TRBV7-2
CASSTPFRGRISYEQYF,TGTGCCAGCAGTACACCGTTTCGCGGGAGGATCTCCTACGAGCAGTACTTC,.,TRBJ2-7,TRBD2,TRBV28
CASSSPGRDSYEQYF,TGTGCCAGCAGCTCCCCGGGACGAGACTCCTACGAGCAGTACTTC,.,TRBJ2-7,.,TRBV5-4
CASSSKVRGANEQFF,TGTGCCAGCAGTTCTAAAGTTCGGGGGGCGAATGAGCAGTTCTTC,.,TRBJ2-1,.,TRBV12-3/TRBV12-4
CASSQTGGKNTEAFF,TGCGCCAGCAGCCAAACCGGAGGGAAAAACACTGAAGCTTTCTTT,.,TRBJ1-1,.,TRBV4-1
CASSEGGERNEQFF,TGTGCCAGCAGTGAGGGCGGGGAACGCAATGAGCAGTTCTTC,.,TRBJ2-1,.,TRBV6-4
CASGGTGGGMGYGYTF,TGTGCCAGCGGAGGGACAGGGGGCGGTATGGGCTATGGCTACACCTTC,.,TRBJ1-2,TRBD1,TRBV27
CASSLETSGAYNEQFF,TGCGCCAGCAGCCTCGAAACTAGCGGGGCCTACAATGAGCAGTTCTTC,.,TRBJ2-1,TRBD2,TRBV4-3
CASSVEASAPLHF,TGTGCCAGCAGCGTAGAAGCATCCGCACCCCTCCACTTT,.,TRBJ1-6,.,TRBV9
CASSLWGTDGYTF,TGTGCCAGCAGCTTGTGGGGGACGGATGGCTACACCTTC,few,TRBJ1-2,.,TRBV5-6
CASSGQLTEAFF,TGTGCCAGTAGCGGACAGCTCACTGAAGCTTTCTTT,.,TRBJ1-1,.,TRBV19